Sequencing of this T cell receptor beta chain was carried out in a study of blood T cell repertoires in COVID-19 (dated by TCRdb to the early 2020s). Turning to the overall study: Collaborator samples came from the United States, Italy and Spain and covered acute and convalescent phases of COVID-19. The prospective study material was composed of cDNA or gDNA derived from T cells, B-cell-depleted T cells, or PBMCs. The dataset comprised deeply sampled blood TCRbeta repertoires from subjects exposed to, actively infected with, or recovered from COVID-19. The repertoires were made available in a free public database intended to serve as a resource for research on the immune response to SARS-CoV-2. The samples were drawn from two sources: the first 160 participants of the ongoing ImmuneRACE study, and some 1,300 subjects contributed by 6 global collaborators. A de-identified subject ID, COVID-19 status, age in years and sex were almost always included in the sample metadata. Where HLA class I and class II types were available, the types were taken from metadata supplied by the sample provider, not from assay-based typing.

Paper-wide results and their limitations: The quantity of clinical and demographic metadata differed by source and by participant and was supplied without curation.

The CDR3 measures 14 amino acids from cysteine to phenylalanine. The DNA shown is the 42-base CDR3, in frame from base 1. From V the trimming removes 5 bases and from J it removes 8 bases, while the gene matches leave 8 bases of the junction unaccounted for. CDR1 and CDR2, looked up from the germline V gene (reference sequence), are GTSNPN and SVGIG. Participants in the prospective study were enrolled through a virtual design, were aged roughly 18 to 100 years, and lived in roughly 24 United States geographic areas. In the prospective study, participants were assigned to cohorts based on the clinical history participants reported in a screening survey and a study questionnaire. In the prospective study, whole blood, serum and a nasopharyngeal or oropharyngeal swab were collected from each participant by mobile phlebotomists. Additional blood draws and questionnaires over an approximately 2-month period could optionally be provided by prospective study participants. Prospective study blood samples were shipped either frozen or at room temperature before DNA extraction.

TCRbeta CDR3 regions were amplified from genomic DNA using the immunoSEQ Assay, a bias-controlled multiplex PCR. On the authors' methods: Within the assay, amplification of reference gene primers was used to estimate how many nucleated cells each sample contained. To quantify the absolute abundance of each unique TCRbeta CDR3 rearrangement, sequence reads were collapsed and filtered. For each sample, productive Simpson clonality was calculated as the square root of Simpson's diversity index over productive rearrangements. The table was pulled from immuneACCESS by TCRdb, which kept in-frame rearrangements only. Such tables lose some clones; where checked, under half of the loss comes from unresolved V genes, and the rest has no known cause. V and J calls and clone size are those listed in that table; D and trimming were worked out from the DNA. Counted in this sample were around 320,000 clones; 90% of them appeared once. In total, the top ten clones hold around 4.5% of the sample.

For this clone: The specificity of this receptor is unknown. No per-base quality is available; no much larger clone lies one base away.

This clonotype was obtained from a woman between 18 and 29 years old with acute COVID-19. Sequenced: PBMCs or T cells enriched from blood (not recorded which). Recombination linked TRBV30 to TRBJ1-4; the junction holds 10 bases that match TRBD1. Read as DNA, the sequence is TGTGCCTGGGCCCGACAGGGGGCAAAGGAAAAACTGTTTTTT. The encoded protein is CAWARQGAKEKLFF.